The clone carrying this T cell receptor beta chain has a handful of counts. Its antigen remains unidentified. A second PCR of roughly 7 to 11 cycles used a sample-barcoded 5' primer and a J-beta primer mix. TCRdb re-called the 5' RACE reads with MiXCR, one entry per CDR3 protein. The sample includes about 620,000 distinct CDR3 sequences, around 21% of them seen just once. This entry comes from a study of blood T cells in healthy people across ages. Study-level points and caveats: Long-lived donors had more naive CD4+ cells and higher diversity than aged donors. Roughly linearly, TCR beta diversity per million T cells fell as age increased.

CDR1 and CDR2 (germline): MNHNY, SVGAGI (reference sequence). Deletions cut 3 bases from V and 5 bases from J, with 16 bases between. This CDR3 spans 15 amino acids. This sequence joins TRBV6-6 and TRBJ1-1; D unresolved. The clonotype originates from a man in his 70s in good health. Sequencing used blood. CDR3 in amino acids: CASSYPRALGTEAFF. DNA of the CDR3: TGTGCCAGCAGTTATCCCCGGGCCCTGGGGACTGAAGCTTTCTTT.